This T cell receptor (beta chain) was sequenced for a study of blood T cell repertoires in COVID-19. Looking at the study overall: The United States, Italy and Spain supplied acute and convalescent COVID-19 samples. T cells, B-cell-depleted T cells, or PBMCs provided the cDNA or gDNA that served as material.

In the original analysis: The assay estimated nucleated cells by amplifying reference gene primers. Only in-frame clones appear in the TCRdb table, and some are missing; sequencing was by immunoSEQ multiplex PCR. V and J calls and clone size are those listed in that table; D and trimming were worked out from the DNA. The data show fewer than 300,000 clones, with roughly 84% seen just once and about 3% held by the top ten. The V and J ends lost 6 bases and 4 bases, in that order; junction bases with no gene match: 12. CDR1 is MNHEY and CDR2 is SMNVEV in the germline V gene (reference sequence). The CDR3 consists of 17 residues.

The chain carries TRBV27 and TRBJ2-5; 12 bases are shared with TRBD2. This TCR was recovered from a young woman with acute or convalescent COVID-19. Sequences were obtained from peripheral blood. DNA of the CDR3: TGTGCCAGCAGGCCGAGGACTAGCGGGAAGGGCAGAGAGACCCAGTACTTC. Translating gives CASRPRTSGKGRETQYF.